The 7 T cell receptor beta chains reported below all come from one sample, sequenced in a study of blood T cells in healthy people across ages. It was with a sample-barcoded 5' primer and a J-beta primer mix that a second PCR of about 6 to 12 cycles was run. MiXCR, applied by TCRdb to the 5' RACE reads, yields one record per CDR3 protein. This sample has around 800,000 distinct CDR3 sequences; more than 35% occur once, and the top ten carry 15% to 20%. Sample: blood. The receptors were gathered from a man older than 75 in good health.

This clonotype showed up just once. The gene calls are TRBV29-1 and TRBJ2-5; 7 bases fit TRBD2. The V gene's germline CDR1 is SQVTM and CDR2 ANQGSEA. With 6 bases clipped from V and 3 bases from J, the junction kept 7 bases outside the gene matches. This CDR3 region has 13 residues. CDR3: CSVVLASKETQYF. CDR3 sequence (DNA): TGCAGCGTCGTACTAGCGTCCAAAGAGACCCAGTACTTC.

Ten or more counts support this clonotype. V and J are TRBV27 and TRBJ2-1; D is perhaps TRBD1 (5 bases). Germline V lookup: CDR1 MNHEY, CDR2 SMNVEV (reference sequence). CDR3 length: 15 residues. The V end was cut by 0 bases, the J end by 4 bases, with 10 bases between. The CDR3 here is CASSLSGLTYNEQFF. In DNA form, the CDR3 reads TGTGCCAGCAGTTTATCGGGGCTAACATACAATGAGCAGTTCTTC.

CDR3 protein: CAWSVQLYNEQFF. CDR3 DNA sequence: TGTGCCTGGAGTGTACAACTCTACAATGAGCAGTTCTTC. The rearrangement uses TRBV30 and TRBJ2-1; D is undetermined. The CDR3 covers 13 residues. V lost 0 bases and J lost 3, with 6 bases in between. In germline, CDR1 is GTSNPN, CDR2 SVGIG (reference sequence).

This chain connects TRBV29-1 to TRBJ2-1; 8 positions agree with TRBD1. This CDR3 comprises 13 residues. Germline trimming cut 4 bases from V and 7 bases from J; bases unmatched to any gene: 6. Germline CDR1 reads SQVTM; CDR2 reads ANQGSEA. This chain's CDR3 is CSVARQGNNEQFF. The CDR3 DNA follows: TGCAGCGTTGCGAGACAGGGGAATAATGAGCAGTTCTTC.

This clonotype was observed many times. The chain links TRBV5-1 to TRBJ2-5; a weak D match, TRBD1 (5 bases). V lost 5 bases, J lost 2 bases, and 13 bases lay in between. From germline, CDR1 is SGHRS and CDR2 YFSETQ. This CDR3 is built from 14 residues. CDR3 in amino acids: CASSVAGYQETQYF. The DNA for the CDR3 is TGCGCCAGCAGTGTGGCAGGGTATCAAGAGACCCAGTACTTC.

This CDR3 is CASSSAGGNTGELFF. The CDR3 nucleotides are TGTGCCAGTAGTTCAGCGGGGGGGAACACCGGGGAGCTGTTTTTT. This chain connects TRBV19 to TRBJ2-2; TRBD2 agrees at 9 bases. Looked up from germline, CDR1 is LNHDA and CDR2 is SQIVND (reference sequence). V lost 5 bases to trimming and J lost 1 base; unmatched junction nucleotides: 2. This CDR3 has 15 residues.

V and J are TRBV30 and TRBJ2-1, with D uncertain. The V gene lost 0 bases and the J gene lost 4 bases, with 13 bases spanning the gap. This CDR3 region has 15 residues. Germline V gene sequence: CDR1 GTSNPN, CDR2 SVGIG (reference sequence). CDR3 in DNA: TGTGCCTGGAGTGTATGGGGTAGTCTGTACAATGAGCAGTTCTTC. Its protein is CAWSVWGSLYNEQFF.